One sample yielded the 3 T cell receptor beta chains listed below, sequenced in a study of blood T cell repertoires in COVID-19. The table came from immunoSEQ multiplex PCR; TCRdb's copy has only in-frame clones and leaves some out. The sample contains fewer than 250,000 clones, approximately 86% of which appear only once. The sequenced sample was peripheral blood. The receptors stem from a man between 35 and 55 years old with acute or convalescent COVID-19.

This clone has a single count. The chain uses TRBV19 and TRBJ1-5; D is undetermined. Per germline, CDR1 LNHDA and CDR2 SQIVND (reference sequence). With 5 bases removed from V and 0 bases from J, the gap between germline ends came to 17 bases. This CDR3 is 17 amino acids long. This CDR3 is CASSSHLSGYSNQPQHF. In nucleotides, the CDR3 is TGTGCCAGTAGTTCCCATCTTTCCGGTTATAGCAATCAGCCCCAGCATTTT.

The chain recombines TRBV2 with TRBJ1-4, with 9 bases that match TRBD1. CDR3 length equals 15 residues. CDR1 is SNHLY and CDR2 is FYNNEI in the germline V gene. V was pared by 2 bases and J by 6 bases, with 4 bases of the junction left unmatched. CDR3 nucleotide sequence: TGTGCCAGCAGTGAACTCGGACAGGGGTATGAAAAACTGTTTTTT. Amino acids: CASSELGQGYEKLFF.

The gene calls are TRBV6-5 and TRBJ2-7, with a tentative D call TRBD2 (5 bases). This CDR3 comprises 14 residues. Germline CDR1 is MNHEY and CDR2 is SVGAGI. V was trimmed by 5 bases and J by 0 bases, leaving 11 bases between them. The CDR3 spells CASSPEVFSYEQYF. The CDR3 DNA reads as TGTGCCAGCAGTCCGGAGGTCTTCTCCTACGAGCAGTACTTC.